Listed here is a single T cell receptor beta chain. The data are from a study of cytomegalovirus exposure and HLA in healthy donors. This CDR3 spans 15 amino acids. Losses at the gene ends were 0 bases for V and 3 bases for J; bases not matched to a gene: 4. CDR1 is SGHRS and CDR2 is YFSETQ in the germline V gene. The PCR ran on 60 Vbeta and 13 Jbeta primers. Assay: immunoSEQ multiplex PCR; the TCRdb copy retains only in-frame clones and omits some. The table lists more than 150,000 clones, 76% of them singletons, with around 1.5% in the top ten. The sequenced sample was PBMCs. The receptor was derived from a man aged 18 to 35 in good health and CMV-seronegative. The J gene is TRBJ1-2, the V gene TRBV5-1, with 8 bases aligning to TRBD1. CDR3 nucleotide sequence: TGCGCCAGCAGCTTGGATCCGGGACAGGACTATGGCTACACCTTC. As protein: CASSLDPGQDYGYTF.